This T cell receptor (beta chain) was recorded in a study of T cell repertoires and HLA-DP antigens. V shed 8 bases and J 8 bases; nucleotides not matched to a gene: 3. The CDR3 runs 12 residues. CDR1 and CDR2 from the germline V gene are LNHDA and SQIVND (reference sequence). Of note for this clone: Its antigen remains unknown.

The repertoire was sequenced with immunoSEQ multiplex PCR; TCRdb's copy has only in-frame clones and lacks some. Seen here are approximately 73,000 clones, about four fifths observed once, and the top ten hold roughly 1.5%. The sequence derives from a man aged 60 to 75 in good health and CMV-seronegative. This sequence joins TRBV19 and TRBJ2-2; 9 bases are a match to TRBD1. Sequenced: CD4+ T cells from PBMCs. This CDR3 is CASSTGGGELFF. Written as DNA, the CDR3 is TGTGCCAGTTCGACAGGGGGAGGGGAGCTGTTTTTT.